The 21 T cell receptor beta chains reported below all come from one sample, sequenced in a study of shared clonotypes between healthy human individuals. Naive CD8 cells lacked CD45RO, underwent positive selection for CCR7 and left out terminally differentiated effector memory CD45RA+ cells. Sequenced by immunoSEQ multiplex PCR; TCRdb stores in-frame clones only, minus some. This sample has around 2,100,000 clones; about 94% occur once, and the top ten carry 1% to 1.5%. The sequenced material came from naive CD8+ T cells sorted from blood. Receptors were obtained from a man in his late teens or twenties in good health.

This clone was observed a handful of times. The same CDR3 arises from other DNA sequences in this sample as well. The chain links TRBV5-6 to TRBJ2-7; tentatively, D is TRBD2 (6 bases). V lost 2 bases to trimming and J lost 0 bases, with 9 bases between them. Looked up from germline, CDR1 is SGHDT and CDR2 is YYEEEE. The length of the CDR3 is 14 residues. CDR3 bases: TGTGCCAGCAGCTTTGGGACTGGCTCCTACGAGCAGTACTTC. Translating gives CASSFGTGSYEQYF. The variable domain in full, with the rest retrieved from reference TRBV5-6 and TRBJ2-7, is DAGVTQSPTHLIKTRGQQVTLRCSPKSGHDTVSWYQQALGQGPQFIFQYYEEEERQRGNFPDRFSGHQFPNYSSELNVNALLLGDSALYLCASSFGTGSYEQYFGPGTRLTVT.

CDR3 nucleotide sequence: TGTGCCAGCAGCTTAATCCAGGGGGCACCGGAGACCCAGTACTTC. Residues: CASSLIQGAPETQYF. V usage is TRBV7-9 and J usage is TRBJ2-5, with TRBD1 identical over 8 bases. Trimming took 2 bases from V and 5 from J; bases not matched to a gene: 7. The CDR3 extends over 15 amino acids. Germline V gives CDR1 SEHNR, CDR2 FQNEAQ (reference sequence). The full variable domain, in which reference TRBV7-9 and TRBJ2-5 provide the parts outside the CDR3, is DTGVSQNPRHKITKRGQNVTFRCDPISEHNRLYWYRQTLGQGPEFLTYFQNEAQLEKSRLLSDRFSAERPKGSFSTLEIQRTEQGDSAMYLCASSLIQGAPETQYFGPGTRLLVL.

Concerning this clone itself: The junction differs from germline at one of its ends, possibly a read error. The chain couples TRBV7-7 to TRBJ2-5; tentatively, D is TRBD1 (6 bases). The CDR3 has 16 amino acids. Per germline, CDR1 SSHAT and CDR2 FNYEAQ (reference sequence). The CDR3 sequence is CASSYRDKGFQETQYF. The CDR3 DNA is TGTGCTAGCAGCTATCGGGACAAGGGCTTCCAAGAGACCCAGTACTTC.

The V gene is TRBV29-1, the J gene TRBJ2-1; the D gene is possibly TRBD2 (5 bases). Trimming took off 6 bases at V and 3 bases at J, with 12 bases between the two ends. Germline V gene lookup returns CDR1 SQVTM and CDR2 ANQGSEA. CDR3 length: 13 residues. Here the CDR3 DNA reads TGCAGCGTCCTCCCGGGGAGCTACAATGAGCAGTTCTTC. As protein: CSVLPGSYNEQFF.

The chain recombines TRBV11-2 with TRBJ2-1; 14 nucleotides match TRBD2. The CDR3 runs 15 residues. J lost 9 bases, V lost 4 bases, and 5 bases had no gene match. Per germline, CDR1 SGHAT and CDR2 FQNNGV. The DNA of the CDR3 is TGTGCCAGCAGCTGGGGGACTAGCGGGGGCGCTGAGCAGTTCTTC. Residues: CASSWGTSGGAEQFF.

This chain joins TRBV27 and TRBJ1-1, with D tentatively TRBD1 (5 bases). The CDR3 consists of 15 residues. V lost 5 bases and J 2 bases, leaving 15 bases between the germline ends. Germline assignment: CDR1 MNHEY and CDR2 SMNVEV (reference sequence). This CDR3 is CASSHSWDRNTEAFF. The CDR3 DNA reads TGTGCCAGCAGTCACAGCTGGGACCGCAACACTGAAGCTTTCTTT.

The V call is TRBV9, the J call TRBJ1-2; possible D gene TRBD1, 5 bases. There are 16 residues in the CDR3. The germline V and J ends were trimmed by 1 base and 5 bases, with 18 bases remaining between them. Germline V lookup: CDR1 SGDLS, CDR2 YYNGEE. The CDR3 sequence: CASSVRQSGTEYGYTF. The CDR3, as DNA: TGTGCCAGCAGCGTACGCCAATCCGGGACCGAGTATGGCTACACCTTC.

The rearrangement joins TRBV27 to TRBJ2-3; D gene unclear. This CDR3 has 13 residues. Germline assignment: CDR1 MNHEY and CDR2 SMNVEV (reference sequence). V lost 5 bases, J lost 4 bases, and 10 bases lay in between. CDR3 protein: CASSPGTPDTQYF. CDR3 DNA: TGTGCCAGCAGTCCTGGCACCCCAGATACGCAGTATTTT.

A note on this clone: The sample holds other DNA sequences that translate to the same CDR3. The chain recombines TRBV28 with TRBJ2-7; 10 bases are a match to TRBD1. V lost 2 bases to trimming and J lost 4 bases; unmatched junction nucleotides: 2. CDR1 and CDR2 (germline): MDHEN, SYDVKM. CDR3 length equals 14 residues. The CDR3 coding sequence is TGTGCCAGCAGTTTAATGGGACAGGGGTACGAGCAGTACTTC. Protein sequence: CASSLMGQGYEQYF.

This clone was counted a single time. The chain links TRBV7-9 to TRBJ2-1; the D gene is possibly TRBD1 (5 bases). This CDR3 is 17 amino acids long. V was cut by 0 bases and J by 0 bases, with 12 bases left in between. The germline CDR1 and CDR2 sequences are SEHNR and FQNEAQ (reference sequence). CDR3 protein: CASSLAAGPSSYNEQFF. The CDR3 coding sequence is TGTGCCAGCAGCTTAGCGGCAGGGCCGAGCTCCTACAATGAGCAGTTCTTC.

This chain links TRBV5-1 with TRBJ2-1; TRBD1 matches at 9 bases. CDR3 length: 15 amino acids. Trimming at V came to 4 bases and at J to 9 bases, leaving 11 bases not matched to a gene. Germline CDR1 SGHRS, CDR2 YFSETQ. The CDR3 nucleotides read TGCGCCAGCAGCGTCCGGGACAGGGATTTAAGTGAGCAGTTCTTC. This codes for CASSVRDRDLSEQFF.

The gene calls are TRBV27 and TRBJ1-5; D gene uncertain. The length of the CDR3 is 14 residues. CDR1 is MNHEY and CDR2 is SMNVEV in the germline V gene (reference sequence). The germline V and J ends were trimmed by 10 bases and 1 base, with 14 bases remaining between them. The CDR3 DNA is TGTGCCACCTCCCCGTCGTCGAGCAATCAGCCCCAGCATTTT. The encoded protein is CATSPSSSNQPQHF.

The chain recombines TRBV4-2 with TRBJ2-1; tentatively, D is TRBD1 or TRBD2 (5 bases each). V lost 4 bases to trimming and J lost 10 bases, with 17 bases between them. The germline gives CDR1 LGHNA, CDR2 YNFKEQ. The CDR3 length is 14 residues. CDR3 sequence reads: CASSPQLPGAEQFF. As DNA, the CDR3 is TGTGCCAGCAGCCCCCAGCTCCCCGGGGCCGAGCAGTTCTTC.

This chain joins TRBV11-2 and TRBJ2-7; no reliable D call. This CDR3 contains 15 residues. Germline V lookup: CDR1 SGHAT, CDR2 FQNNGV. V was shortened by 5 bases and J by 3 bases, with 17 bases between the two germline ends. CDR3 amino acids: CASSGLHEPLYEQYF. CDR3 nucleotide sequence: TGTGCCAGCAGCGGCCTACATGAGCCTCTCTACGAGCAGTACTTC.

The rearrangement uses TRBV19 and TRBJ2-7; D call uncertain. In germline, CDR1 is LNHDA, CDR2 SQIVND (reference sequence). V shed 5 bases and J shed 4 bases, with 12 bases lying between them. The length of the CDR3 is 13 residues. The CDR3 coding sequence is TGTGCCAGTAGTGGAGCGATGGGGTACGAGCAGTACTTC. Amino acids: CASSGAMGYEQYF.

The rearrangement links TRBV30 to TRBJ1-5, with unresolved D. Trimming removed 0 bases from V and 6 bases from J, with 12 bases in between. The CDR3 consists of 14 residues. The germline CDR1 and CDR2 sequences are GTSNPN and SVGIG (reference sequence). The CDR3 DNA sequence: TGTGCCTGGAGTGTAGAGCCTGGAGGTCAGCCCCAGCATTTT. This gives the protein CAWSVEPGGQPQHF.

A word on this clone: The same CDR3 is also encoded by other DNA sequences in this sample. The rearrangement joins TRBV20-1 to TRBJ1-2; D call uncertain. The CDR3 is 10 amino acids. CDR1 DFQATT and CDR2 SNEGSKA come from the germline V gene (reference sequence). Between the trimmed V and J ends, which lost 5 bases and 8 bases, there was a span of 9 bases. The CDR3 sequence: CSAPELGYTF. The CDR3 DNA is TGCAGTGCTCCAGAGTTGGGCTACACCTTC.

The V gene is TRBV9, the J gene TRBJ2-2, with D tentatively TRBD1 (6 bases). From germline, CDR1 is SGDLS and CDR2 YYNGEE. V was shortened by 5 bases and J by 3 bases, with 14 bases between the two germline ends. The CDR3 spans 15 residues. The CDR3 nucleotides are TGTGCCAGCAGTGATTGGGGGCGGGACACCGGGGAGCTGTTTTTT. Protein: CASSDWGRDTGELFF. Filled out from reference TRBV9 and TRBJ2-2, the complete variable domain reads DSGVTQTPKHLITATGQRVTLRCSPRSGDLSVYWYQQSLDQGLQFLIQYYNGEERAKGNILERFSAQQFPDLHSELNLSSLELGDSALYFCASSDWGRDTGELFFGEGSRLTVL.

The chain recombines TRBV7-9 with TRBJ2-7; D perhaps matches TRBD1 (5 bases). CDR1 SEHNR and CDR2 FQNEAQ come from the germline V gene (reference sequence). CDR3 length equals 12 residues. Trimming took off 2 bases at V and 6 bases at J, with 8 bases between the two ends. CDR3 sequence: CASSLPGSEQYF. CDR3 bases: TGTGCCAGCAGCTTACCAGGGTCCGAGCAGTACTTC.

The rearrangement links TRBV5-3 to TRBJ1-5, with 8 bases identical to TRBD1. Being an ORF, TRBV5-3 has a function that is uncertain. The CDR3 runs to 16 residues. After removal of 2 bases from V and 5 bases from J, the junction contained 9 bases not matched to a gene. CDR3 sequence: CARSFGTGPRDQPQHF. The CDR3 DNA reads TGTGCCAGAAGCTTCGGGACAGGACCGCGAGATCAGCCCCAGCATTTT.

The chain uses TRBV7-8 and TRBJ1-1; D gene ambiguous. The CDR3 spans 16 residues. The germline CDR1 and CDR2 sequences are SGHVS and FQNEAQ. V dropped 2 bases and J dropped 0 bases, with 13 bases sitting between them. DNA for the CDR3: TGTGCCAGCAGCTTATGGACTTCCGGGATGAACACTGAAGCTTTCTTT. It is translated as CASSLWTSGMNTEAFF. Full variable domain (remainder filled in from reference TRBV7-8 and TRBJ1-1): GAGVSQSPRYKVAKRGQDVALRCDPISGHVSLFWYQQALGQGPEFLTYFQNEAQLDKSGLPSDRFFAERPEGSVSTLKIQRTQQEDSAVYLCASSLWTSGMNTEAFFGQGTRLTVV.